This TCR beta chain stems from a study of breast tumors, draining lymph nodes, adjacent tissues. Germline CDR1 is SGHTA and CDR2 is FQGTGA. CDR3 length: 13 residues. The ends were cut back, 6 bases at V and 8 bases at J, with 13 bases in the middle. Findings and caveats of the study: Tumor repertoires ranked between lymph nodes and nontumor tissue in diversity, with V and J gene preferences. Most tumor T cells seemingly derive from lymph node, then expand in tumor. The lymph node origin of tumor T cells was framed as consistent with a hypothesis, not demonstrated. Luminal-like breast cancer showed significantly higher tumor–nontumor repertoire similarity than basal-like.

This clonotype was recorded at least ten times. The antigen is not known. TCRdb ran MiXCR on the multiplex PCR reads and lists one entry per CDR3 protein. The repertoire holds more than 20,000 distinct CDR3 sequences, with 23% as singletons. The gene calls are TRBV7-3 and TRBJ1-4; TRBD1 is a possible D gene (5 bases). The source is a female donor with breast cancer. Some clones in this sample may be carry-over from other donors' samples. Sample: breast tumor tissue. The DNA for the CDR3 is TGTGCCAGCAGGGGTCCAGGGAGGGAAAAACTGTTTTTT. Residues: CASRGPGREKLFF.